This entry concerns a single T cell receptor beta chain. The source of the sample is a study of OX40 agonist ivuxolimab in advanced cancers. The junction had 11 bases not matched to a gene; V was cut back by 7 bases and J by 7 bases. This CDR3 contains 14 residues. CDR1 is SGHRS and CDR2 is YFSETQ in the germline V gene. The table came from immunoSEQ multiplex PCR; TCRdb's copy has only in-frame clones and leaves some out. Among roughly 64,000 clones, 75% to 90% were seen once, and the ten largest hold 2% to 3%. The sequence was collected from an adult with an advanced solid tumor such as melanoma, head and neck, liver or kidney cancer. The sequenced sample was CD4+ or CD8+ T cells sorted from blood, obtained in a trial of the OX40 agonist ivuxolimab. V and J are TRBV5-1 and TRBJ2-1, with 7 bases fitting TRBD2. The CDR3 loop is CASLGGGPLNEQFF. CDR3 coding DNA: TGCGCCAGCCTGGGGGGGGGTCCCCTAAATGAGCAGTTCTTC.